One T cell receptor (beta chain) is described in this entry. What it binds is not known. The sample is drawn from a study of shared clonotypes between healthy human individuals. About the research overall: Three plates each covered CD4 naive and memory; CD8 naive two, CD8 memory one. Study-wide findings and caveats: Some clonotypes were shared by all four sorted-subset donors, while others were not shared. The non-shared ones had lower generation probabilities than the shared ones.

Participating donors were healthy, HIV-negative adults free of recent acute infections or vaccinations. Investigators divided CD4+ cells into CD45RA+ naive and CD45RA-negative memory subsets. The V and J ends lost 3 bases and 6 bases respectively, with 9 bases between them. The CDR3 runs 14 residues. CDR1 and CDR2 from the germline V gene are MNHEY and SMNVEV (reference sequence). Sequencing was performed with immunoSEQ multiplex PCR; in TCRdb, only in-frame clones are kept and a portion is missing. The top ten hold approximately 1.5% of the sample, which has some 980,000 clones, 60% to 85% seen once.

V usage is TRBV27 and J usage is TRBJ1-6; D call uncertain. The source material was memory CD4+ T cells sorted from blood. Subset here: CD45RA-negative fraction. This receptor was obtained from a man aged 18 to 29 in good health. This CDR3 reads CASSFGQFNSPLHF. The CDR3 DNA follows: TGTGCCAGCAGTTTCGGTCAGTTTAATTCACCCCTCCACTTT.